Listed here are 3 T cell receptor beta chains from one sample, sequenced in a study of blood T cell repertoires in COVID-19. Sequencing was performed with immunoSEQ multiplex PCR; in TCRdb, only in-frame clones are kept and a portion is missing. Of under 110,000 clones in the sample, 85% were seen once. Sequenced sample: peripheral blood. The receptors were sampled from a woman aged 65 to 85 with active or convalescent COVID-19.

The V gene is TRBV28, the J gene TRBJ1-2; TRBD1 is a possible D gene (5 bases). From germline, CDR1 is MDHEN and CDR2 SYDVKM. The CDR3 spans 13 residues. The V end lost 6 bases, the J end lost 5 bases, and 13 bases lay between the germline ends. The CDR3 loop is CASRVGVAYGYTF. For the CDR3, the DNA is TGTGCCAGCAGGGTAGGGGTGGCTTATGGCTACACCTTC.

The chain combines TRBV6-5 with TRBJ1-4; TRBD1 is a possible D gene (6 bases). The CDR3 is 14 amino acids. The V gene lost 6 bases and the J gene lost 8 bases, with 16 bases spanning the gap. The germline V gene encodes CDR1 MNHEY and CDR2 SVGAGI. The CDR3: CASRALPTGEKLFF. CDR3 DNA: TGTGCCAGCAGGGCGCTCCCCACAGGGGAAAAACTGTTTTTT.

The V call is TRBV12-5, the J call TRBJ2-1, with TRBD2 matching over 14 bases. Germline CDR1 reads LGHNT; CDR2 reads FRNRAP. With 6 bases clipped from V and 8 bases from J, the junction kept 6 bases outside the gene matches. The CDR3 sequence is 15 residues long. The CDR3 nucleotides read TGTGCTAGTGGCCGGGGACTAGCGGGAGTCGATGAGCAGTTCTTC. It codes for CASGRGLAGVDEQFF.